This T cell receptor (beta chain) originates from a study of T cell responses to AZD1222 COVID-19 vaccine (dated by TCRdb to 2020 to 2022). For the wider study: A total of more than 230 trial participants underwent TCR sequencing, of whom under 220 had received two doses of AZD1222 and approximately 26 had received two doses of the MenACWY control vaccine. Trial participants were enrolled by age into 18-55, 56-69 and 70-plus year subgroups, with about 150, 28 and 57 TCR-sequenced participants respectively.

Points the paper makes about the study in general: Participants were mostly white British and included more females than males, and it was suggested by the authors that clonal diversity may have been underestimated. Reportedly, close to half of the unique spike-specific TCRs recognized epitopes lying outside the regions that are mutated in the B.1.351 and B.1.1.7 variants. Only a handful of AZD1222 recipients were SARS-CoV-2 seropositive at baseline, limiting conclusions about previously exposed vaccinees. Vaccine-associated CD4 TCRs spanned the whole spike protein, with dominant responses in regions 160-218 and 743-854. The 56-69-year group was small, and its depth increase did not reach significance, likely because of low power. No day 14 peak-response samples were available, so repertoires were characterized only after the peak T cell response. A significant rise in spike-specific TCR breadth and depth was observed after two AZD1222 doses relative to day 0 and relative to MenACWY recipients.

V was cut back by 4 bases and J by 0 bases, leaving a gap of 29 bases between them. As encoded in the germline V gene (reference sequence), CDR1 is LGHDT while CDR2 is YNNKEL. From the cysteine through the phenylalanine, the CDR3 covers 21 amino acids. Only the CDR3 part of the read is kept: 63 bases, read in frame from the first base. The time point label here, explained by the study, means: about 28 days (+/-7) after the second vaccine dose. AZD1222 recipients given second doses at about 4 weeks or at about 12 weeks were pooled, since spike-specific TCR depth and breadth were not found to differ between the two schedules. Samples from vaccinated people were obtained from the UK trials COV001 and COV002, which included a single-blind randomized controlled phase 2/3 trial of AZD1222 (ChAdOx1 nCoV-19) in healthy adults. For TCRbeta chain sequencing, PBMC samples were collected from trial participants at day 0 and at day 28 after the second dose.

Worth noting for this clone: What this receptor recognizes is not known. No base qualities exist here, and no much larger clone lies one base off it.

The CDR3 regions of human TCRbeta chains were analyzed by immunosequencing. Per the authors' processing: TCRs in the repertoires were compared against a reference library of SARS-CoV-2-specific TCRs that had been generated with the MIRA antigen-specificity platform. Breadth was defined as the fraction of unique TCRs that were SARS-CoV-2-associated. Depth was defined as the fraction of total T cells that were SARS-CoV-2-associated. Each spike-specific TCR was assigned to its reactive spike region and to a CD4 or CD8 class using the MIRA data. Log10-transformed breadth and depth values were compared by one-way ANOVA with Sidak's multiple comparisons tests. Entries here come from immuneACCESS through TCRdb and include only in-frame sequences with V and J called. Some clones fail to appear in such tables; in the studies checked, an unresolved V gene covers under half of the shortfall, and the cause of the remainder is unknown. V and J calls and clone size are copied from that table; D and trimming were computed from the DNA. In all, the sample holds 130,000 or so clones, and more than 85% of those were seen once. 4% of the sample is taken by the ten largest.

Source: peripheral blood, taken 28 days after the second AZD1222 dose. The chain employs TRBV3-1 (or the pseudogene TRBV3-2) and TRBJ2-3; the D gene may be TRBD1 or TRBD2, since each aligns over 5 bases. This sequence originates from an adult who received the AZD1222 COVID-19 vaccine. The bases are TGTGCCAGCAGCCGTCGGGACGGACACACTAAGAGGTTAGCTAGCACAGATACGCAGTATTTT. This encodes CASSRRDGHTKRLASTDTQYF.